A selection of T cell receptor beta chains follows, all from one sample in a study of T cell responses to AZD1222 COVID-19 vaccine. TCRdb keeps only in-frame clones here, not all; method: immunoSEQ multiplex PCR. This sample yields about 130,000 clones, of which roughly 85% are seen a single time; roughly a sixth belongs to the top ten. Source: peripheral blood, taken on day 0 of MenACWY control vaccination. All receptors derive from an adult in good health. CDR3s include the opening cysteine and the closing phenylalanine or tryptophan. A D gene is named only where the DNA matches it firmly. The size of a clone is reported for some rows only, either as once, few or many, or as a class for expanded clones.

d_gene	len	abundance	j_gene	v_gene	CDR3aa	CDR3nt
TRBD1	14	-	TRBJ1-6	TRBV3-1/TRBV3-2	CASRATGRNSPLHF	TGTGCCAGCAGGGCGACAGGGCGTAATTCACCCCTCCACTTT
-	12	-	TRBJ2-7	TRBV7-8	CASSPNSYEQYF	TGTGCCAGCAGCCCCAACTCCTACGAGCAGTACTTC
TRBD2	16	once	TRBJ2-1	TRBV7-2	CASSLAGAGVFNEQFF	TGTGCCAGCAGCTTAGCGGGAGCGGGAGTATTTAATGAGCAGTTCTTC
-	16	-	TRBJ1-2	TRBV5-4	CASSLVDWAANYGYTF	TGTGCCAGCAGCTTGGTAGATTGGGCCGCTAACTATGGCTACACCTTC
TRBD2	15	-	TRBJ2-7	TRBV19	CASSIVPAGGGEQYF	TGTGCCAGTAGTATAGTCCCGGCGGGAGGGGGCGAGCAGTACTTC
TRBD1	15	-	TRBJ1-6	TRBV6-6	CASSNPSRGRSPLHF	TGTGCCAGCAGTAACCCTTCCAGGGGGCGGTCACCCCTCCACTTT
-	13	-	TRBJ1-1	TRBV16	CASSQGGDTEAFF	TGTGCCAGCAGCCAAGGGGGGGACACTGAAGCTTTCTTT
TRBD1	15	-	TRBJ1-2	TRBV5-1	CASSWVGTGGGGYTF	TGCGCCAGCAGCTGGGTTGGGACAGGGGGAGGAGGCTACACCTTC
-	14	-	TRBJ2-5	TRBV24-1	CATSDLTSSETQYF	TGTGCCACCAGTGATTTGACTAGCTCGGAGACCCAGTACTTC
-	14	-	TRBJ1-2	TRBV4-2	CASSQDEGYYGYTF	TGTGCCAGCAGCCAAGATGAAGGGTACTATGGCTACACCTTC
TRBD1	15	few	TRBJ2-5	TRBV5-4	CASSHRTGAQETQYF	TGTGCCAGCAGCCACCGGACAGGGGCCCAAGAGACCCAGTACTTC
TRBD1	15	-	TRBJ2-7	TRBV5-1	CASSLGDRAAYEQYF	TGCGCCAGCAGCTTAGGGGACAGGGCTGCCTACGAGCAGTACTTC
-	15	-	TRBJ2-1	TRBV9	CASSLTTLADNEQFF	TGTGCCAGCAGCCTTACTACCCTGGCCGACAATGAGCAGTTCTTC
TRBD2	15	-	TRBJ2-3	TRBV12-5	CASSESGGFRNTQYF	TGTGCTAGTAGCGAGTCCGGGGGGTTCAGGAATACGCAGTATTTT
TRBD2	15	-	TRBJ2-7	TRBV7-6	CASSLGPSGSYEQYF	TGTGCCAGCAGCTTAGGCCCTAGCGGATCCTACGAGCAGTACTTC
TRBD2	21	-	TRBJ2-4	TRBV27	CASSRIIPGLAGAVSKNIQYF	TGTGCCAGCAGTCGAATAATACCAGGACTAGCGGGAGCGGTCTCCAAAAACATTCAGTACTTC
-	14	-	TRBJ2-7	TRBV5-4	CASSVGPLTYEQYF	TGTGCCAGCAGCGTCGGACCTCTCACCTACGAGCAGTACTTC
-	13	-	TRBJ2-1	TRBV18	CASSPGRDNEQFF	TGTGCCAGCTCACCGGGACGCGACAATGAGCAGTTCTTC
-	12	-	TRBJ2-7	TRBV28	CASSWGRIEQYF	TGTGCCAGCAGTTGGGGCCGAATCGAGCAGTACTTC
-	14	-	TRBJ1-3	TRBV11-2	CASSTSSSGNTIYF	TGTGCCAGCAGCACGTCAAGCTCTGGAAACACCATATATTTT
-	13	-	TRBJ1-1	TRBV29-1	CSVATGPSKEAFF	TGCAGCGTCGCCACCGGACCCTCAAAAGAGGCTTTCTTT
-	15	once	TRBJ1-3	TRBV7-9	CASSEAAGAGNTIYF	TGTGCCAGCAGCGAGGCGGCCGGGGCTGGAAACACCATATATTTT
TRBD1	15	-	TRBJ1-4	TRBV6-6	CASIGQGAANEKLFF	TGTGCCAGCATTGGGCAGGGGGCAGCTAATGAAAAACTGTTTTTT
TRBD2	17	-	TRBJ2-7	TRBV2	CASSEPNLAGEPYEQYF	TGTGCCAGCAGTGAACCCAACCTAGCGGGAGAACCCTACGAGCAGTACTTC
-	12	-	TRBJ1-1	TRBV12-3/TRBV12-4	CASGHQLSEAFF	TGTGCCAGCGGTCATCAGCTGTCTGAAGCTTTCTTT
TRBD1	15	-	TRBJ2-2	TRBV5-6	CASLPGGPNTGELFF	TGTGCCAGCCTCCCAGGGGGCCCGAACACCGGGGAGCTGTTTTTT
-	13	-	TRBJ2-7	TRBV5-1	CASSFPGDYEQYF	TGCGCCAGCAGCTTCCCAGGAGATTACGAGCAGTACTTC
-	16	-	TRBJ1-5	TRBV11-2	CASSPFESASNQPQHF	TGTGCCAGCAGCCCGTTTGAGAGTGCCAGCAATCAGCCCCAGCATTTT
TRBD1	15	-	TRBJ1-1	TRBV10-3	CAITDPGQSSTEAFF	TGTGCCATCACTGATCCGGGACAGTCAAGCACTGAAGCTTTCTTT
-	12	-	TRBJ2-1	TRBV7-6	CASSLRGNEQFF	TGTGCCAGCAGCTTAAGAGGGAATGAGCAGTTCTTC
TRBD2	17	once	TRBJ2-2	TRBV28	CASSLSGLGAGTGELFF	TGTGCCAGCAGTTTATCCGGACTAGGCGCCGGCACCGGGGAGCTGTTTTTT
-	13	once	TRBJ2-2	TRBV10-2	CASSESGDGELFF	TGCGCCAGCAGTGAGTCAGGAGACGGGGAGCTGTTTTTT
-	14	-	TRBJ2-5	TRBV30	CAWSESQPWETQYF	TGTGCCTGGAGTGAGTCCCAACCATGGGAGACCCAGTACTTC
TRBD1	16	once	TRBJ1-2	TRBV29-1	CSDRDRGPRANYGYTF	TGCAGCGACCGGGACAGGGGGCCTCGAGCTAACTATGGCTACACCTTC
TRBD2	11	-	TRBJ2-1	TRBV9	CASSGSGRQFF	TGTGCCAGCAGCGGAAGCGGGAGGCAGTTCTTC
-	14	once	TRBJ2-7	TRBV19	CASSITTGAYEQYF	TGTGCCAGTAGTATTACGACAGGAGCCTACGAGCAGTACTTC
TRBD1	14	-	TRBJ2-7	TRBV30	CAWAGTGRRGEQYF	TGTGCCTGGGCCGGGACAGGGCGCCGGGGCGAGCAGTACTTC
-	13	few	TRBJ2-7	TRBV5-1	CASRWGGLGEQYF	TGCGCCAGCAGGTGGGGGGGCCTCGGCGAGCAGTACTTC
-	15	-	TRBJ2-1	TRBV11-2	CASSLEQSSYNEQFF	TGTGCCAGCAGCTTAGAACAGAGCTCCTACAATGAGCAGTTCTTC